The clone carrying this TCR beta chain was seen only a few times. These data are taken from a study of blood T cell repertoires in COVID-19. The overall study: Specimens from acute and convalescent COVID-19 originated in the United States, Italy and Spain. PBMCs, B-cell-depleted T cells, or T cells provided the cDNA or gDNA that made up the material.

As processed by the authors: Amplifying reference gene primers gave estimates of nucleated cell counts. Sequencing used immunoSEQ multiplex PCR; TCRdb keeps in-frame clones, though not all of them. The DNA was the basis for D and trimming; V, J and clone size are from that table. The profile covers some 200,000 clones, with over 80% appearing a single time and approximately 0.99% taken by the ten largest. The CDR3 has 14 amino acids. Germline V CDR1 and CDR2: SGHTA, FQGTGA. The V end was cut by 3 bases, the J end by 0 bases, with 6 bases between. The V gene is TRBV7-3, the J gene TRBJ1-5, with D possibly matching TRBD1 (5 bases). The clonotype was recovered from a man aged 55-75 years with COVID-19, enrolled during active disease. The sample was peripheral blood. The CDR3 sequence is CASSLDNSNQPQHF. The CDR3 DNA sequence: TGTGCCAGCAGCTTGGACAATAGCAATCAGCCCCAGCATTTT.